The rows below give T cell receptor beta chains drawn from one sample of a study of beta chain features in type 1 diabetes. Data came from immunoSEQ multiplex PCR; TCRdb stores just in-frame clones and leaves some out. The sample holds hundreds of thousands of clones, approximately 13% seen once. Source material: naive CD4+ T cells from blood. Receptor source: a man aged 25-45 years in good health. Each CDR3 is given without its conserved first and last residue. Size values are once, few and many counts, or a class for expanded clones, and some rows have none.

length,V,size,J,CDR3
11,TRBV29-1,few,TRBJ2-1,SVTGRLYNEQF
13,TRBV7-2,few,TRBJ2-3,ASSLSRGVTDTQY
10,TRBV10-3,few,TRBJ1-2,ATHSPDDGYT
11,TRBV6-1,-,TRBJ2-6,ASKIPGANVLT
15,TRBV30,few,TRBJ1-1,AWSALGRQHMNTEAF
12,TRBV7-9,-,TRBJ2-5,ASVPGLAVETQY
12,TRBV9,few,TRBJ2-1,ASSVTPSYNEQF
16,TRBV7-2,few,TRBJ2-6,ASSNRQRTNSGANVLT
12,TRBV19,few,TRBJ2-5,ASSELAGRETQY
14,TRBV30,-,TRBJ2-1,AWSAGGGLPTYEQF
13,TRBV27,few,TRBJ2-1,ASSLKGRVRNEQF
12,TRBV7-9,many,TRBJ2-1,ASSLGGSYNEQF
11,TRBV14,-,TRBJ1-2,ASSQPGWYGYT
11,TRBV29-1,few,TRBJ2-5,SVRAGGPETQY